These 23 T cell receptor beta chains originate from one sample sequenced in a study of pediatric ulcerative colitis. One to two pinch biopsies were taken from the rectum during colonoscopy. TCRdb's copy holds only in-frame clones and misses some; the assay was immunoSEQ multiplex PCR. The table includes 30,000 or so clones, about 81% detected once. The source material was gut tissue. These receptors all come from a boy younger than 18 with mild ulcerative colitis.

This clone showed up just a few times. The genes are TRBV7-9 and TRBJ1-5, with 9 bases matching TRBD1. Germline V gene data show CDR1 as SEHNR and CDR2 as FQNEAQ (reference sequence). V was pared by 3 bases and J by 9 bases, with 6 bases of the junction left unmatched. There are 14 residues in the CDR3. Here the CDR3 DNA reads TGTGCCAGCAGCTTGGACAGGGGTTCGGCGCCCCAGCATTTT. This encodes CASSLDRGSAPQHF.

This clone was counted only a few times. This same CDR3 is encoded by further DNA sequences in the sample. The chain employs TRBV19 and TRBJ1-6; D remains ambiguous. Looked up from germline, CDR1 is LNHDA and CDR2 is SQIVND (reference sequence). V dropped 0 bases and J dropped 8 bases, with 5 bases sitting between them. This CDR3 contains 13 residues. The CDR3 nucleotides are TGTGCCAGTAGTATAGAGAGGGATTCACCCCTCCACTTT. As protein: CASSIERDSPLHF.

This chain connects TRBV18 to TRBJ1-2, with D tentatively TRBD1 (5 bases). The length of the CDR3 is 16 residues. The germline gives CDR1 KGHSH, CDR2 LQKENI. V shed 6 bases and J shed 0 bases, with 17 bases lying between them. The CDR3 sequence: CASSRDQGPPNYGYTF. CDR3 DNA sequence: TGTGCCAGCTCTCGCGACCAGGGACCACCTAACTATGGCTACACCTTC.

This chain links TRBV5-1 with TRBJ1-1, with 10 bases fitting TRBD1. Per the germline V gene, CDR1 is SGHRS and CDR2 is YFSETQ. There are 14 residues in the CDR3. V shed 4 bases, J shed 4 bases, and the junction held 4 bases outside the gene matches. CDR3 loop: CASSVRTGGTEAFF. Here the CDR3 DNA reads TGCGCCAGCAGCGTCCGGACAGGGGGCACTGAAGCTTTCTTT.

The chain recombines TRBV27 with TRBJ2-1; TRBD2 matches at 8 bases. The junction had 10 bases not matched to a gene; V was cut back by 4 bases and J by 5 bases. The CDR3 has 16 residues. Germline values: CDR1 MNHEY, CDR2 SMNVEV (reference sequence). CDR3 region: CASSSPGLEHNNEQFF. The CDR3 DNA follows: TGTGCCAGCAGTTCACCGGGACTAGAACACAACAATGAGCAGTTCTTC.

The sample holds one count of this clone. CDR3 protein: CASSTVPGVGGNEQFF. CDR3 in DNA: TGTGCCAGCAGCACCGTCCCGGGGGTAGGGGGAAATGAGCAGTTCTTC. The J gene is TRBJ2-1, the V gene TRBV7-8, with D possibly called TRBD1 or TRBD2 (6 bases each). The ends were cut back, 5 bases at V and 7 bases at J, with 21 bases in the middle. This CDR3 has 16 residues. Germline loops: CDR1 SGHVS, CDR2 FQNEAQ.

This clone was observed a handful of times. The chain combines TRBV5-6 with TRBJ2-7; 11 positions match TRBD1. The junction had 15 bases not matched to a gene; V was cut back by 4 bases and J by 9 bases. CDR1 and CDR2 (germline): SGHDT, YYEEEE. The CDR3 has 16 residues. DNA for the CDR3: TGTGCCAGCAGCCGACCCTCCGGGACAGGGGGTACTCCGCAGTACTTC. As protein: CASSRPSGTGGTPQYF.

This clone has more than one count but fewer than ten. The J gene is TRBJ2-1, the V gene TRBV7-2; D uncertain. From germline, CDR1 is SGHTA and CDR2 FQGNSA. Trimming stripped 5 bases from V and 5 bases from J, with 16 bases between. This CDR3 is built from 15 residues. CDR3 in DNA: TGTGCCAGCAGCAGCCAGGTATACAGACACAATGAGCAGTTCTTC. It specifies CASSSQVYRHNEQFF.

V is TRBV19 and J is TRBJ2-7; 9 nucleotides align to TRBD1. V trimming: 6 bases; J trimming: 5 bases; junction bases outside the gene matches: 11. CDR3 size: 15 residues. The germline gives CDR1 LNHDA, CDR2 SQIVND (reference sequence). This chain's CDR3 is CASRRLGDRADEQYF. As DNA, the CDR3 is TGTGCCAGTAGACGTCTTGGGGACAGGGCCGACGAGCAGTACTTC.

CDR3 bases: TGCGCCAGCAGCTACCTCAGGGGAGAGGCCGGGGAGCTGTTTTTT. This gives the protein CASSYLRGEAGELFF. The chain joins TRBV5-1 to TRBJ2-2; perhaps TRBD1 as D (6 bases). The CDR3 loop spans 15 amino acids. V was cut by 3 bases and J by 6 bases, with 15 bases left in between. Germline lookup yields CDR1 SGHRS and CDR2 YFSETQ.

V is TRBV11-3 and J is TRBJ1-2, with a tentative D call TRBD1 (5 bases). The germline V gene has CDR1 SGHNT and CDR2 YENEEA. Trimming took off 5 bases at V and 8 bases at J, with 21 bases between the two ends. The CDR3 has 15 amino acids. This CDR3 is CASSRIGRGTDGYTF. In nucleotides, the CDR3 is TGTGCCAGCAGCCGCATCGGAAGGGGAACGGACGGCTACACCTTC.

The DNA for the CDR3 is TGTGCCAGCTCAATGACAGGGCCTAGGAACTACAATGAGCAGTTCTTC. Protein: CASSMTGPRNYNEQFF. The chain carries TRBV18 and TRBJ2-1; 7 nucleotides agree with TRBD1. This CDR3 has 16 amino acids. Trimming cost V 5 bases and J 3 bases; bases outside gene matches: 10. CDR1 is KGHSH and CDR2 is LQKENI in the germline V gene. Drawing the rest from reference TRBV18 and TRBJ2-1, the complete variable domain is NAGVMQNPRHLVRRRGQEARLRCSPMKGHSHVYWYRQLPEEGLKFMVYLQKENIIDESGMPKERFSAEFPKEGPSILRIQQVVRGDSAAYFCASSMTGPRNYNEQFFGPGTRLTVL.

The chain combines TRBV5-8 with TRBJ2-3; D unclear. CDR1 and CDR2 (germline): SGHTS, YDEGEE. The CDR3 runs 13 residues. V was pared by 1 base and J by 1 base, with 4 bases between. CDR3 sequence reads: CASSLPGTDTQYF. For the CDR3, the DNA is TGTGCCAGCAGCTTGCCAGGCACAGATACGCAGTATTTT.

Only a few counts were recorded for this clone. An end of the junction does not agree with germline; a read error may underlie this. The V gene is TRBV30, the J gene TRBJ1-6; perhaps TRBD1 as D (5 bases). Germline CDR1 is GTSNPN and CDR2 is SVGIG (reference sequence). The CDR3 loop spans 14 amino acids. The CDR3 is CAWEPDRGFTSPTF. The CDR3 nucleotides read TGTGCCTGGGAACCGGACCGGGGCTTCACGTCCCCCACCTTT.

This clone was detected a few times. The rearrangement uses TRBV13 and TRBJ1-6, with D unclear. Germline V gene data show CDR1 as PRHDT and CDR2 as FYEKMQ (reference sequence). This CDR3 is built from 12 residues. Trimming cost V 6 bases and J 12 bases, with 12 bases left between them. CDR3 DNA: TGTGCCAGCAGTTTGCCGGGCAAACCCCTCCACTTT. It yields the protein CASSLPGKPLHF.

As DNA, the CDR3 is TGTGCCAGCTCTGCCCGCTTTAATGAAAAACTGTTTTTT. It is translated as CASSARFNEKLFF. This sequence joins TRBV18 and TRBJ1-4; D gene uncertain. Germline CDR1 KGHSH, CDR2 LQKENI. This CDR3 is 13 amino acids long. V was shortened by 6 bases and J by 4 bases, with 9 bases between the two germline ends.

This chain's CDR3 is CATSREGRHETQYF. CDR3 coding DNA: TGTGCCACCAGCAGAGAGGGACGCCATGAGACCCAGTACTTC. This rearrangement joins TRBV15 to TRBJ2-5; D might be TRBD1 or TRBD2, each matching 5 bases. There are 14 residues in the CDR3. The ends were cut back, 0 bases at V and 5 bases at J, with 10 bases in the middle. The V gene's germline CDR1 is LNHNV and CDR2 YYDKDF (reference sequence).

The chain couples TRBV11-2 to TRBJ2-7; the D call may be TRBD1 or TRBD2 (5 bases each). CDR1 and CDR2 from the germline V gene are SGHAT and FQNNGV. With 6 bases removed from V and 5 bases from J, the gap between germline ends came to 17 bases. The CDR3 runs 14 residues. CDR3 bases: TGTGCCAGCAGACCAGCACTAGGGGACGACGAGCAGTACTTC. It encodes CASRPALGDDEQYF. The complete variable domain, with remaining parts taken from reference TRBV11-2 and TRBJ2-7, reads EAGVAQSPRYKIIEKRQSVAFWCNPISGHATLYWYQQILGQGPKLLIQFQNNGVVDDSQLPKDRFSAERLKGVDSTLKIQPAKLEDSAVYLCASRPALGDDEQYFGPGTRLTVT.

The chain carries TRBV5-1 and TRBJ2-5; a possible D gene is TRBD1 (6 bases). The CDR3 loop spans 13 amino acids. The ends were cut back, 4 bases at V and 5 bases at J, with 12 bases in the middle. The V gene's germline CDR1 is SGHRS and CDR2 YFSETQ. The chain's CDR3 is CASSGGQLETQYF. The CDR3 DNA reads TGCGCCAGCAGCGGAGGACAGTTGGAGACCCAGTACTTC.

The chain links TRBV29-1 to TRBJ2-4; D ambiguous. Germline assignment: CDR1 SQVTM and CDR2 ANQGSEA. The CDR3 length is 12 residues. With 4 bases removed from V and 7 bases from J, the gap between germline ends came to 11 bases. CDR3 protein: CSVVRDKNIQYF. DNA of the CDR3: TGCAGCGTTGTTAGGGATAAGAACATTCAGTACTTC.

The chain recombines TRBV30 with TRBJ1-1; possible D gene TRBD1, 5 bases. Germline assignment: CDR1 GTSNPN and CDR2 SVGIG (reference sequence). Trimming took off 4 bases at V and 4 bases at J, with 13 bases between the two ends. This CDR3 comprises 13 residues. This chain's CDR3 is CAWTSGAGTEAFF. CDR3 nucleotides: TGTGCCTGGACGAGCGGGGCCGGCACTGAAGCTTTCTTT.

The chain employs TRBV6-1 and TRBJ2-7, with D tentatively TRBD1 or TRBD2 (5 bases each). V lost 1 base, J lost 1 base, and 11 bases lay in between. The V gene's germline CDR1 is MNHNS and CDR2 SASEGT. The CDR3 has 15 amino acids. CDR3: CASSEGRGRSYEQYF. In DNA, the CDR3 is TGTGCCAGCAGTGAAGGTCGGGGACGGTCCTACGAGCAGTACTTC.

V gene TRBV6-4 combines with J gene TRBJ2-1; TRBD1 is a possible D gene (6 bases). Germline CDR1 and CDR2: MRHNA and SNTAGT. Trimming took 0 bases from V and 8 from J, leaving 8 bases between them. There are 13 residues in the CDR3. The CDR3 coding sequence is TGTGCCAGCAGTGACTCTGGGGGCCATGAGCAGTTCTTC. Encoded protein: CASSDSGGHEQFF.